This T cell receptor beta chain derives from a study of OX40 agonist ivuxolimab in advanced cancers. On this clone itself: The antigen is unknown.

Clones were read by immunoSEQ multiplex PCR, and TCRdb kept only the in-frame ones, dropping some. The sample records under 40,000 clones, about 74% being singletons. Findings of the study overall: Among the nonresponders, some also had low normalized T-cell clonal expansion. At 0.1 to 3.0 mg/kg and by week 6, clonal expansion occurred in CD4+ and CD8+ blood T cells. No determination was made of the antigen specificity of the expanded peripheral T cells.

Germline loops: CDR1 SQVTM, CDR2 ANQGSEA. V lost 7 bases and J lost 5, with 11 bases in between. The CDR3 has 11 residues. Sequenced here: CD4+ or CD8+ T cells sorted from blood, sampled in a trial of the OX40 agonist ivuxolimab. The source of this sequence is an adult with an advanced solid tumor such as melanoma, head and neck, liver or kidney cancer. This chain uses TRBV29-1 with TRBJ1-1, with D tentatively TRBD1 (6 bases). CDR3 amino acids: CSAQQGTEAFF. Written as DNA, the CDR3 is TGCAGCGCGCAACAGGGAACTGAAGCTTTCTTT.